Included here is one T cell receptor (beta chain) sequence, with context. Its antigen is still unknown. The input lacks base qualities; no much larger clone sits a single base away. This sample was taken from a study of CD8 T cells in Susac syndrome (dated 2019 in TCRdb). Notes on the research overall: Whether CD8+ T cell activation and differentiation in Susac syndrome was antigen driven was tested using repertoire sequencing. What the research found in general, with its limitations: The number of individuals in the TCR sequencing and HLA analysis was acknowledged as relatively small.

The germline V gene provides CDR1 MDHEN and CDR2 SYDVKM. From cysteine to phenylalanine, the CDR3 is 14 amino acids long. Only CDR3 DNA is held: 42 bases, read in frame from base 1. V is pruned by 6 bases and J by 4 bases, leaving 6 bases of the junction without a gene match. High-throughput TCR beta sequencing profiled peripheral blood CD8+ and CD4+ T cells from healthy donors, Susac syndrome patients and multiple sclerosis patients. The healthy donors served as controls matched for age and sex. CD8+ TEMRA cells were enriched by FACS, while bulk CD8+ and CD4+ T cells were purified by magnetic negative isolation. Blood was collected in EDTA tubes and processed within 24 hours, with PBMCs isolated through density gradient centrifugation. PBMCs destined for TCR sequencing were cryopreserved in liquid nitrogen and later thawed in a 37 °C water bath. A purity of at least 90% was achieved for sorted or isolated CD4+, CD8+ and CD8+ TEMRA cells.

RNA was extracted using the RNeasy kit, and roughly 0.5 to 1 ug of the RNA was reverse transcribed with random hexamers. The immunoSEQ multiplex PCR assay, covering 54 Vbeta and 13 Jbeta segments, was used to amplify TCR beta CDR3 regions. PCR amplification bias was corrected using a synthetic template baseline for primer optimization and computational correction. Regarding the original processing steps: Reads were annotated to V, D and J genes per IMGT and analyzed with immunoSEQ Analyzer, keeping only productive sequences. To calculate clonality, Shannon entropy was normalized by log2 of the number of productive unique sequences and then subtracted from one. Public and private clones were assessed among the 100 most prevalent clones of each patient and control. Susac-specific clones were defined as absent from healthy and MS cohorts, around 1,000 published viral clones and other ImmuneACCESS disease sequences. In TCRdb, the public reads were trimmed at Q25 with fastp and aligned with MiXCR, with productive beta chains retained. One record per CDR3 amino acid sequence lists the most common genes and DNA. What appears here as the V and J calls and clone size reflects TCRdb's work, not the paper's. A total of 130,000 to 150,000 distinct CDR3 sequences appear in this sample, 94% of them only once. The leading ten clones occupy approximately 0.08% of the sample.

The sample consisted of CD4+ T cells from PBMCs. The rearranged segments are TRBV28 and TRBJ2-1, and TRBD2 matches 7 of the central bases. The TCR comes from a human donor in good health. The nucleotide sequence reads TGTGCCAGCAGACTAGCGCATATTTACAATGAGCAGTTCTTC. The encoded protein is CASRLAHIYNEQFF.